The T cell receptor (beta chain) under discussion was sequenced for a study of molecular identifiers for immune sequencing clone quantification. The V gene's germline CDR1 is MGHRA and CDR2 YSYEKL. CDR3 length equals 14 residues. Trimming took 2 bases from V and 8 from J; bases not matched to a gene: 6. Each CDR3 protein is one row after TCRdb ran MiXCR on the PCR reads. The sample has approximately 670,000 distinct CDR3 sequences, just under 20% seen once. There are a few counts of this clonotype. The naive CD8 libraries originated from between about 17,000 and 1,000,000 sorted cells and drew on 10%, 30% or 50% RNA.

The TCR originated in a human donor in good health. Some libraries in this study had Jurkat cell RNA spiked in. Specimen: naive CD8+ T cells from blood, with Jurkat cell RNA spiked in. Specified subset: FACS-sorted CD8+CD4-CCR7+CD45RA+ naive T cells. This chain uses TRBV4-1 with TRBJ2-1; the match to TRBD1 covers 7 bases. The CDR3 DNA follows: TGCGCCAGCAGCCAAACCCGACAGGGTCATGAGCAGTTCTTC. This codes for CASSQTRQGHEQFF.